This TCR beta chain was captured in a study of cytomegalovirus exposure and HLA in healthy donors. The wider study: Findings of an earlier analysis included around 120 million unique TCR beta sequences from 180 million or so T cells.

Findings of the study overall: High specificity and sensitivity for cytomegalovirus status were reported for the classifier. Apart from CMV serostatus, no immune exposure information was available. HLA allele associations emerged for around 15,000 TCR beta sequences in a later analysis, at 0.05 false discovery rate.

The CDR3 runs to 15 residues. Germline V gene data show CDR1 as SGDLS and CDR2 as YYNGEE. V shed 5 bases and J 5 bases; nucleotides not matched to a gene: 4. PCR amplification relied on 60 Vbeta primers (plus 13 Jbeta primers). The protocol was immunoSEQ multiplex PCR, while the TCRdb copy is restricted to in-frame clones and leaves out a portion. The table has tens of thousands of clones, roughly 82% seen once. Turning to this clone: Its antigen is not identified.

This chain connects TRBV9 to TRBJ2-3; 14 nucleotides match TRBD2. This TCR was recovered from a woman younger than 35 in good health and CMV-seropositive. Sequenced: PBMCs. CDR3 amino acids: CASRLGLAGGDTQYF. The CDR3 DNA sequence: TGTGCCAGCAGACTAGGACTAGCGGGAGGAGATACGCAGTATTTT.